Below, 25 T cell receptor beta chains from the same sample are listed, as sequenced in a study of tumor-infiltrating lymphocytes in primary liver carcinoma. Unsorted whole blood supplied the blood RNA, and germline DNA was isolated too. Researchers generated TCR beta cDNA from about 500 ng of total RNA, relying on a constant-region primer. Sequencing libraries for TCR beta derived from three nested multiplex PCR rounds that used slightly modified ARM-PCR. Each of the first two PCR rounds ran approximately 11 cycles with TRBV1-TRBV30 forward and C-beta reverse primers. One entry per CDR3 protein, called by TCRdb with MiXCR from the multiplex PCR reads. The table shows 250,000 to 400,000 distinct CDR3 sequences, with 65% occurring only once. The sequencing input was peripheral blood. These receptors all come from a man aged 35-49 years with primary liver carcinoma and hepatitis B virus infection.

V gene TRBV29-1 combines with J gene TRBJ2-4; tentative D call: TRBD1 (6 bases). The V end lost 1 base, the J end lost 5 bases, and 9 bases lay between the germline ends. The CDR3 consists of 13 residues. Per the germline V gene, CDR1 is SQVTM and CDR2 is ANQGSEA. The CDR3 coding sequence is TGCAGCGTTGAAGTCTACAGGGAAAACATTCAGTACTTC. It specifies CSVEVYRENIQYF. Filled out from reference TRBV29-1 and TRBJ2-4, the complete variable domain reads SAVISQKPSRDICQRGTSLTIQCQVDSQVTMMFWYRQQPGQSLTLIATANQGSEATYESGFVIDKFPISRPNLTFSTLTVSNMSPEDSSIYLCSVEVYRENIQYFGAGTRLSVL.

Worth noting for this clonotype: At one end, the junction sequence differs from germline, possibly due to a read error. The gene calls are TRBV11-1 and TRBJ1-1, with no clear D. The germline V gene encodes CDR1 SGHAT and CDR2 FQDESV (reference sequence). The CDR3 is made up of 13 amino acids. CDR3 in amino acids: CAGSLVGSSTPFF. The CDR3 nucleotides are TGTGCCGGCAGCTTAGTGGGGTCCAGTACACCTTTCTTT.

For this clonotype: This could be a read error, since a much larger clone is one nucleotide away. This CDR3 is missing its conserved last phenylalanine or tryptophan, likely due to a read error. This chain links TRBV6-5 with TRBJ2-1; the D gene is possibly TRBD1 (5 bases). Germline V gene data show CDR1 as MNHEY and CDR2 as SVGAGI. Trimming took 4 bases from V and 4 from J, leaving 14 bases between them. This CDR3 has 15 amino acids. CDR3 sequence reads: CASSSKGLLYNEQFS. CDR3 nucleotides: TGTGCCAGCAGTTCGAAGGGGCTACTTTACAATGAGCAGTTCTCC.

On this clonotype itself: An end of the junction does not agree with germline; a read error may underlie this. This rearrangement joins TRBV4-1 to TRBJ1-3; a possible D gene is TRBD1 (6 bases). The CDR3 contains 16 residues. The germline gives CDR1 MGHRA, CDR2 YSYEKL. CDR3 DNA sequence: TGCACCAGCAGCCAGGGAGGACAGAGCTCTGGAAACACCATATACTTT. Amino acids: CTSSQGGQSSGNTIYF.

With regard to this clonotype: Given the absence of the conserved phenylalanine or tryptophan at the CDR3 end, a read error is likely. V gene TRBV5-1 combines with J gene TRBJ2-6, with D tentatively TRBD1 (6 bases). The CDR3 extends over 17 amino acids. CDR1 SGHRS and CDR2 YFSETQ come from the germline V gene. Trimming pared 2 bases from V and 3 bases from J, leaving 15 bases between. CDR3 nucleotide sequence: TGCGCCAGCAGCTTTATCAGGGGATCGGTTGGGGCCAACGTCCTGACTTAC. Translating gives CASSFIRGSVGANVLTY.

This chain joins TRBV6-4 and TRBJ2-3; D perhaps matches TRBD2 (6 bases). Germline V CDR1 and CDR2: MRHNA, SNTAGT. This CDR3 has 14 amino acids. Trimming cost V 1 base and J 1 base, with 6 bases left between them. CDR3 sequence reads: CASSDLAGTDTQYF. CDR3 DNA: TGTGCCAGCAGTGACTTAGCGGGCACAGATACGCAGTATTTT.

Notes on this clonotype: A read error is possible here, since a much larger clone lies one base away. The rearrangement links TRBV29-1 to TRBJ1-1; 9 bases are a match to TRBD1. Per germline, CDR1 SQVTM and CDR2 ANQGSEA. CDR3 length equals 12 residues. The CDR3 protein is CSADRGDTGAFF. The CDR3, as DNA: TGCAGCGCGGACAGGGGCGACACTGGAGCTTTCTTT.

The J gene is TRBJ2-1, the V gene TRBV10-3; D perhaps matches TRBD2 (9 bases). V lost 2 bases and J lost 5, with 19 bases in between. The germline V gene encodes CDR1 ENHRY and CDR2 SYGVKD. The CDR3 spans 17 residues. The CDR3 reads CAISEGRGLAGNNEQFF. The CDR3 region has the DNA TGTGCCATCAGTGAGGGCAGGGGGCTAGCGGGGAACAATGAGCAGTTCTTC.

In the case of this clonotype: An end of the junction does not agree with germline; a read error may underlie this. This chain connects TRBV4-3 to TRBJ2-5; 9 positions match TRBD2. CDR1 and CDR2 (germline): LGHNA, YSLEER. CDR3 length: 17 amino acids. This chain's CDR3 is CASSQAASGKTGETQYF. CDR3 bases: TGCGCTAGCAGCCAAGCGGCTAGCGGGAAGACTGGTGAGACCCAGTACTTC.

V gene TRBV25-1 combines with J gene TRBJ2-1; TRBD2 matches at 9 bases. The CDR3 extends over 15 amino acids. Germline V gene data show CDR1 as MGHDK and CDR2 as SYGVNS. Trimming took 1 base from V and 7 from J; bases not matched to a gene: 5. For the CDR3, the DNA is TGTGCCAGCAGTGAATTTAGCGGGAGAGGGAATGAGCAGTTCTTC. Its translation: CASSEFSGRGNEQFF.

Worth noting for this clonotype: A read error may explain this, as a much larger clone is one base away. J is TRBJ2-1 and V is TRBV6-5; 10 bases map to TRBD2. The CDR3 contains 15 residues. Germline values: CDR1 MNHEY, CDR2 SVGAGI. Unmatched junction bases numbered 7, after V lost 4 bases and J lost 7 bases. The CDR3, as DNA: TGTGCCAGCAGTTGCCTAGCGGGAGTTTTTAATGAGCAGTTCTTC. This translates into CASSCLAGVFNEQFF.

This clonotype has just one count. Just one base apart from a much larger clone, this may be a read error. The CDR3 spells CASSEQGQAYEQYF. The CDR3 nucleotides read TGTGCCAGCAGTGAACAGGGACAAGCCTACGAGCAGTACTTC. This chain links TRBV6-1 with TRBJ2-7; a possible D gene is TRBD1 (6 bases). The V gene lost 2 bases and the J gene lost 2 bases, with 10 bases spanning the gap. Germline CDR1 MNHNS, CDR2 SASEGT. CDR3 size: 14 residues.

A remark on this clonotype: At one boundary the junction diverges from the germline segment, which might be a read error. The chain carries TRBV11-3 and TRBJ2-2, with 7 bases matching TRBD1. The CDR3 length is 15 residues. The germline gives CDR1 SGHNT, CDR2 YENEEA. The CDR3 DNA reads TGTGACAGCAGCAGGGACAGCATAAACACCGGGGAGCTGTTTTTT. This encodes CDSSRDSINTGELFF. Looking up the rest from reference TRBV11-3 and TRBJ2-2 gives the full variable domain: EAGVVQSPRYKIIEKKQPVAFWCNPISGHNTLYWYLQNLGQGPELLIRYENEEAVDDSQLPKDRFSAERLKGVDSTLKIQPAELGDSAVYLCDSSRDSINTGELFFGEGSRLTVL.

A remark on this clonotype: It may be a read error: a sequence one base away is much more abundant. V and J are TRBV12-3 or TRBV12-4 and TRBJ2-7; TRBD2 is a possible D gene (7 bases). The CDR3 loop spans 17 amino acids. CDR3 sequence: CAISTFVGGRDVSEQYF. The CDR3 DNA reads TGTGCCATCAGTACATTTGTGGGGGGGCGAGATGTCAGCGAGCAGTACTTC.

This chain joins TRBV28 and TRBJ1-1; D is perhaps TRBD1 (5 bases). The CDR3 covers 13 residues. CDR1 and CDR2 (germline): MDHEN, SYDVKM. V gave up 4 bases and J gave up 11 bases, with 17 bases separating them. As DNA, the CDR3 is TGTGCCAGCAGTTCCGGACAAGGCCCGGGGGCTTTCTTT. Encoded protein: CASSSGQGPGAFF.

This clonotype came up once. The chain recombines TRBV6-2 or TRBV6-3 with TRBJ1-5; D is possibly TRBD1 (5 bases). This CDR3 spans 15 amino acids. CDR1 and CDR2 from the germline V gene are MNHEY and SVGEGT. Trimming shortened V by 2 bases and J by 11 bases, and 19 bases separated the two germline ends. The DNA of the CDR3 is TGTGCCAGCAGTTACCGGGACGGAGGTGAATGGACCCAGCATTTT. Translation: CASSYRDGGEWTQHF.

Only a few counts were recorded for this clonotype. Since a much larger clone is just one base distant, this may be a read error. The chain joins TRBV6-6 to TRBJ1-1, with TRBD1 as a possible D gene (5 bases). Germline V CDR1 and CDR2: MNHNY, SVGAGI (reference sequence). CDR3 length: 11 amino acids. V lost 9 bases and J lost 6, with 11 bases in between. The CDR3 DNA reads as TGTGCCAGTATGAGAGGGGCTGAAGCTTTCTTT. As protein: CASMRGAEAFF.

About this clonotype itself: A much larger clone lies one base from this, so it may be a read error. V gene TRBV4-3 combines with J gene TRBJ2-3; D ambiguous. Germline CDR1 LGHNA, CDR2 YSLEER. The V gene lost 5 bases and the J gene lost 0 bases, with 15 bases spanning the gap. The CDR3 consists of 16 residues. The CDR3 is CASSSGALLSTDTQYF. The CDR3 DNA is TGCGCCAGCAGCTCCGGAGCGCTACTTAGCACAGATACGCAGTATTTT.

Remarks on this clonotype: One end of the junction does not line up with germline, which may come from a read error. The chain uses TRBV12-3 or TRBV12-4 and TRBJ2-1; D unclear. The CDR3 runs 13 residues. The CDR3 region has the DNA TGTGCCTGCAGTCAAAACTCCTACAATGAGCAGTTCTTC. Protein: CACSQNSYNEQFF.

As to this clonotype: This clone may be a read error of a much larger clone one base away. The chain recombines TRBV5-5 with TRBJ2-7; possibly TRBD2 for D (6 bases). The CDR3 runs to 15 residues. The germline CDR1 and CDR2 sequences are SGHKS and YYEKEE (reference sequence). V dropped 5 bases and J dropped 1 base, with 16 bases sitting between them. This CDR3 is CASREGQPISYEQYF. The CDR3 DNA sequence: TGTGCCAGCAGGGAGGGGCAGCCCATTTCCTACGAGCAGTACTTC.

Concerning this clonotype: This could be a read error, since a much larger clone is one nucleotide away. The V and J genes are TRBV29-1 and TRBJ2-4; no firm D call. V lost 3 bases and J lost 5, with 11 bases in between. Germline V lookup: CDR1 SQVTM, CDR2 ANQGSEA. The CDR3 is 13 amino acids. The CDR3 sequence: CSVDSVRQNIQYF. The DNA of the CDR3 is TGCAGCGTTGACAGCGTTCGACAAAACATTCAGTACTTC.

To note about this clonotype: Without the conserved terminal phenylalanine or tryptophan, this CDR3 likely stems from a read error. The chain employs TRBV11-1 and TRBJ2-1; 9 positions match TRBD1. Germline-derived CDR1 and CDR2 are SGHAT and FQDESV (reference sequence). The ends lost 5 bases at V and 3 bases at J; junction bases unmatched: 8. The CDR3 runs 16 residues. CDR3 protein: CASSKQGQGIYNEQFC. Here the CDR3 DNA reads TGTGCCAGCAGCAAACAGGGACAGGGAATCTACAATGAGCAGTTCTGC.

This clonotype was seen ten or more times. The CDR3 loop is CSVEEPGYEQYF. CDR3 sequence (DNA): TGCAGCGTTGAAGAACCGGGCTACGAGCAGTACTTC. The J gene is TRBJ2-7, the V gene TRBV29-1, with no clear D. CDR3 length equals 12 residues. CDR1 and CDR2 (germline): SQVTM, ANQGSEA. Trimming pared 0 bases from V and 3 bases from J, leaving 6 bases between.

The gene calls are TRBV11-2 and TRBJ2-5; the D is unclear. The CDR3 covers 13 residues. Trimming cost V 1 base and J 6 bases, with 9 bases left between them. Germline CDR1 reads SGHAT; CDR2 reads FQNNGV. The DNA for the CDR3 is TGTGCCAGCAGCTTAGGGCAGCTACAGACCCAGTACTTC. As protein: CASSLGQLQTQYF.

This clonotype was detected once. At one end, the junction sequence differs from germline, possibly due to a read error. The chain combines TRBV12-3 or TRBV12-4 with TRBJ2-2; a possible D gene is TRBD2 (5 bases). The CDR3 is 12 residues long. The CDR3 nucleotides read TGTGCCAGCAGCCCGAGGGCTCAGAGCCTGGTTTTT. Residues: CASSPRAQSLVF.